The 23 T cell receptor beta chains in this list originate from one sample, sequenced in a study of blood T cell repertoires in COVID-19. The protocol was immunoSEQ multiplex PCR, while the TCRdb copy is restricted to in-frame clones and leaves out a portion. Of 150,000 to 200,000 clones listed, about four fifths were seen once; the top ten hold about 10%. Material: PBMCs or T cells enriched from blood (not recorded which). The source is a man in his fifties or sixties who had recovered from COVID-19.

The chain recombines TRBV5-1 with TRBJ2-3; TRBD2 aligns across 11 bases. The CDR3 is 15 amino acids. The ends lost 7 bases at V and 4 bases at J; junction bases unmatched: 8. Germline V gene data show CDR1 as SGHRS and CDR2 as YFSETQ. For the CDR3, the DNA is TGCGCCAGCTCCGGGACTAGCGGACCATCAGATACGCAGTATTTT. Residues: CASSGTSGPSDTQYF.

This clone was counted only a few times. The chain combines TRBV5-5 with TRBJ2-2, with no clear D. This CDR3 comprises 14 residues. The germline V and J ends were trimmed by 0 bases and 5 bases, with 8 bases remaining between them. Germline V gene sequence: CDR1 SGHKS, CDR2 YYEKEE (reference sequence). The CDR3 protein is CASSLVAGTGELFF. The CDR3, as DNA: TGTGCCAGCAGCTTGGTTGCAGGAACCGGGGAGCTGTTTTTT.

The gene calls are TRBV28 and TRBJ1-5; TRBD1 might be the D (5 bases). CDR1 MDHEN and CDR2 SYDVKM come from the germline V gene. The ends were cut back, 7 bases at V and 3 bases at J, with 16 bases in the middle. This CDR3 region has 15 residues. The CDR3 nucleotides read TGTGCCAGCACCCTGACGTTAGGGGTCAATCAGCCCCAGCATTTT. Protein product: CASTLTLGVNQPQHF.

The CDR3 coding sequence is TGTGCCAGCAGTTTTTTGCCGGGACAGGGGAGGGATCAGCCCCAGCATTTT. This sequence encodes CASSFLPGQGRDQPQHF. V is TRBV28 and J is TRBJ1-5, with TRBD1 matching over 10 bases. The V gene's germline CDR1 is MDHEN and CDR2 SYDVKM. The V segment lost 3 bases and the J segment 5 bases; nucleotides outside the gene matches: 10. This CDR3 is built from 17 residues.

CDR3 sequence reads: CASSLNRGVTEAFF. As DNA, the CDR3 is TGTGCCAGCAGTTTAAACAGGGGCGTCACTGAAGCTTTCTTT. The V gene is TRBV27, the J gene TRBJ1-1; 7 positions match TRBD1. CDR3 size: 14 residues. CDR1 MNHEY and CDR2 SMNVEV come from the germline V gene (reference sequence). The trim removed 2 bases at V and 4 bases at J, leaving 4 bases unmatched.

This rearrangement joins TRBV23-1 to TRBJ1-6, with 10 bases aligning to TRBD1. TRBV23-1 falls under the ORF class, with uncertain function. The V and J ends lost 4 bases and 1 base, in that order; junction bases with no gene match: 22. This CDR3 has 23 amino acids. CDR3 region: CASSPPRVGRDRGPGSYNSPLHF. CDR3 bases: TGCGCCAGCAGTCCCCCCCGGGTAGGAAGGGACAGGGGCCCGGGGTCCTATAATTCACCCCTCCACTTT.

The CDR3 DNA reads TGTGCCAGCAGTGGGCGCTCGCGGGGTGGAAACACCATATATTTT. Translated: CASSGRSRGGNTIYF. The V gene is TRBV2, the J gene TRBJ1-3; no definite D call. V gave up 4 bases and J gave up 3 bases, with 13 bases separating them. Looked up from germline, CDR1 is SNHLY and CDR2 is FYNNEI. This CDR3 has 15 residues. Filled out from reference TRBV2 and TRBJ1-3, the complete variable domain reads EPEVTQTPSHQVTQMGQEVILRCVPISNHLYFYWYRQILGQKVEFLVSFYNNEISEKSEIFDDQFSVERPDGSNFTLKIRSTKLEDSAMYFCASSGRSRGGNTIYFGEGSWLTVV.

The J gene is TRBJ1-4, the V gene TRBV19; 7 bases are shared with TRBD1. CDR3 length equals 15 residues. The germline gives CDR1 LNHDA, CDR2 SQIVND (reference sequence). V was pared by 6 bases and J by 4 bases, with 8 bases of the junction left unmatched. The CDR3 DNA follows: TGTGCCAGTAGCAAGGGGACAGTTCTTAATGAAAAACTGTTTTTT. This gives the protein CASSKGTVLNEKLFF.

This chain connects TRBV6-5 to TRBJ2-7; D is ambiguous. Germline assignment: CDR1 MNHEY and CDR2 SVGAGI. Trimming shortened V by 3 bases and J by 1 base, and 10 bases separated the two germline ends. The length of the CDR3 is 14 residues. In DNA, the CDR3 is TGTGCCAGCAGTTATCAGCGATTGTCCTACGAGCAGTACTTC. It encodes CASSYQRLSYEQYF.

The V and J genes are TRBV3-1 (or the pseudogene TRBV3-2) and TRBJ1-4, with D perhaps TRBD1 (5 bases). The CDR3 runs 17 residues. The V and J ends lost 0 bases and 2 bases respectively, with 13 bases between them. Germline CDR1 is LGHDT and CDR2 is YNNKEL (reference sequence). CDR3 protein: CASSQDYDSPTNEKLFF. The CDR3 DNA is TGTGCCAGCAGCCAAGATTATGACAGCCCCACTAATGAAAAACTGTTTTTT.

The rearrangement uses TRBV5-1 and TRBJ2-3; 9 nucleotides align to TRBD2. CDR1 is SGHRS and CDR2 is YFSETQ in the germline V gene. CDR3 length equals 16 residues. Trimming took 0 bases from V and 6 from J; bases not matched to a gene: 8. CDR3 sequence (DNA): TGCGCCAGCAGCTTGGTCCCCCTAGCGGGACAGGATACGCAGTATTTT. Encoded protein: CASSLVPLAGQDTQYF.

The chain recombines TRBV19 with TRBJ1-2, with 8 nucleotides matching TRBD1. Germline CDR1 and CDR2: LNHDA and SQIVND (reference sequence). This CDR3 is 16 amino acids long. V trimming: 4 bases; J trimming: 4 bases; junction bases outside the gene matches: 11. The CDR3 sequence is CASSKGQARSSYGYTF. CDR3 bases: TGTGCCAGTAGTAAGGGACAGGCCCGAAGTAGCTATGGCTACACCTTC.

The chain couples TRBV10-3 to TRBJ2-4; D ambiguous. This CDR3 spans 14 amino acids. Germline V gives CDR1 ENHRY, CDR2 SYGVKD. Trimming took off 3 bases at V and 6 bases at J, with 12 bases between the two ends. The CDR3 sequence: CAISDDMAGNIQYF. As DNA, the CDR3 is TGTGCCATCAGTGACGACATGGCCGGAAACATTCAGTACTTC.

The chain combines TRBV24-1 with TRBJ1-2, with D perhaps TRBD1 (5 bases). The germline V gene has CDR1 KGHDR and CDR2 SFDVKD. Trimming pared 4 bases from V and 6 bases from J, leaving 14 bases between. CDR3 size: 14 residues. CDR3 in DNA: TGTGCCACCAGTGAGCAGGGTGAGGAGCATGGCTACACCTTC. Translating it yields CATSEQGEEHGYTF.

The chain recombines TRBV6-4 with TRBJ2-3; TRBD2 agrees at 14 bases. V dropped 2 bases and J dropped 0; count of bases not matched to a gene: 4. Germline lookup yields CDR1 MRHNA and CDR2 SNTAGT. The CDR3 is 18 residues long. The CDR3 loop reads CASSDQGLAGGSTDTQYF. The CDR3 DNA reads as TGTGCCAGCAGTGACCAAGGACTAGCGGGAGGTAGCACAGATACGCAGTATTTT.

The CDR3 bases are TGCGCCAGCAGCCAACCAGGATTTACAGATACGCAGTATTTT. Protein product: CASSQPGFTDTQYF. The rearrangement uses TRBV4-1 and TRBJ2-3; no definite D call. The V end was cut by 2 bases, the J end by 3 bases, with 9 bases between. Germline V gene sequence: CDR1 MGHRA, CDR2 YSYEKL. The CDR3 loop spans 14 amino acids.

This rearrangement joins TRBV10-3 to TRBJ1-2; D unresolved. Trimming shortened V by 7 bases and J by 0 bases, and 9 bases separated the two germline ends. Germline CDR1 and CDR2: ENHRY and SYGVKD. The CDR3 is made up of 13 amino acids. CDR3 bases: TGTGCCATCACGCTGGACTCTAACTATGGCTACACCTTC. It encodes CAITLDSNYGYTF.

This sequence joins TRBV6-1 and TRBJ1-4, with 7 bases fitting TRBD1. Germline CDR1 reads MNHNS; CDR2 reads SASEGT. The ends lost 1 base at V and 8 bases at J; junction bases unmatched: 7. The CDR3 extends over 15 amino acids. The CDR3 loop is CASSEGHRGGEKLFF. The DNA for the CDR3 is TGTGCCAGCAGTGAAGGCCACAGGGGAGGCGAAAAACTGTTTTTT.

V is TRBV27 and J is TRBJ1-2; a possible D gene is TRBD1 (6 bases). The germline V gene encodes CDR1 MNHEY and CDR2 SMNVEV (reference sequence). This CDR3 spans 18 amino acids. The V end lost 8 bases, the J end lost 4 bases, and 29 bases lay between the germline ends. The CDR3 DNA reads as TGTGCCAGCTTTTCCCCCCGCCGGGACACCTTGGGTTCCTATGGCTACACCTTC. Amino acid sequence: CASFSPRRDTLGSYGYTF.

The chain has TRBV27 and TRBJ2-7; a weak D match, TRBD1 (7 bases). In germline, CDR1 is MNHEY, CDR2 SMNVEV (reference sequence). V was pared by 6 bases and J by 0 bases, with 15 bases between. CDR3 length: 15 amino acids. The CDR3 sequence is CASRRDRESSYEQYF. CDR3 nucleotides: TGTGCCAGCAGGCGGGACAGAGAAAGCTCCTACGAGCAGTACTTC.

This clone was seen more than once but under ten times. The chain uses TRBV20-1 and TRBJ2-7; the D gene is possibly TRBD2 (5 bases). Germline V gene data show CDR1 as DFQATT and CDR2 as SNEGSKA (reference sequence). CDR3 length equals 11 residues. V was clipped by 1 base and J by 7 bases, with 8 bases between them. The chain's CDR3 is CSARASLEQYF. Written as DNA, the CDR3 is TGCAGTGCTAGAGCTAGCTTAGAGCAGTACTTC.

The chain links TRBV4-1 to TRBJ2-4; 8 nucleotides line up with TRBD2. CDR1 and CDR2 (germline): MGHRA, YSYEKL. CDR3 length: 16 residues. With 2 bases clipped from V and 5 bases from J, the junction kept 8 bases outside the gene matches. The CDR3 region is CASSQSQSGSENIQYF. CDR3 DNA: TGCGCCAGCAGCCAAAGTCAAAGCGGGAGCGAAAACATTCAGTACTTC.

This clone has a single count. The chain carries TRBV5-1 and TRBJ1-2, with a tentative D call TRBD1 (5 bases). V lost 4 bases, J lost 2 bases, and 12 bases lay in between. CDR1 and CDR2 (germline): SGHRS, YFSETQ. This CDR3 has 14 amino acids. CDR3 sequence: CASSPTTVNYGYTF. In nucleotides, the CDR3 is TGCGCCAGCAGCCCGACGACAGTCAACTATGGCTACACCTTC.